These 19 T cell receptor beta chains came from one sample sequenced in a study of control samples from healthy donors and cancer patients. TCRdb's copy holds only in-frame clones and misses some; the assay was immunoSEQ multiplex PCR. The repertoire holds 100,000 to 150,000 clones, with more than 90% as singletons. The sequenced sample was blood. All receptors come from a man younger than 35 in good health.

This chain connects TRBV13 to TRBJ1-2; D uncertain. The CDR3 covers 12 residues. Trimming took off 2 bases at V and 8 bases at J, with 9 bases between the two ends. Germline values: CDR1 PRHDT, CDR2 FYEKMQ (reference sequence). CDR3 nucleotides: TGTGCCAGCAGCTTATACCCCCCCGGCTACACCTTC. It encodes CASSLYPPGYTF.

The chain uses TRBV19 and TRBJ2-3, with 7 bases matching TRBD1. The germline gives CDR1 LNHDA, CDR2 SQIVND (reference sequence). The junction had 18 bases not matched to a gene; V was cut back by 7 bases and J by 2 bases. The CDR3 runs 18 residues. In nucleotides, the CDR3 is TGTGCCAGTAAACTAAATGGGTTCAGGGGGTCTTACACAGATACGCAGTATTTT. Amino acid sequence: CASKLNGFRGSYTDTQYF.

With regard to this clone: The junction differs from germline at one of its ends, possibly a read error. This chain links TRBV7-3 with TRBJ1-1; TRBD1 agrees at 8 bases. The CDR3 is 13 residues long. CDR1 is SGHTA, CDR2 FQGTGA, per germline. The CDR3 coding sequence is TGTGCCAGCAGCCTAACAGGGGGCACTGAAGCTTTCTTT. This encodes CASSLTGGTEAFF.

The gene calls are TRBV6-5 and TRBJ2-7; 8 nucleotides align to TRBD1. In germline, CDR1 is MNHEY, CDR2 SVGAGI. CDR3 length equals 14 residues. The J segment lost 2 bases and the V segment lost 6 bases, leaving 6 bases of the junction unmatched. The CDR3 spells CASRRSGGAYEQYF. The CDR3 DNA is TGTGCCAGCAGGCGGTCAGGGGGCGCCTACGAGCAGTACTTC.

This clone occurred a few times. This sequence joins TRBV30 and TRBJ1-5; the D gene is possibly TRBD1 (5 bases). V was pared by 1 base and J by 1 base, with 11 bases between. Germline V CDR1 and CDR2: GTSNPN, SVGIG (reference sequence). CDR3 size: 15 residues. The CDR3 nucleotides are TGTGCCTGGAGTGGGGGGAGGACAAGCAATCAGCCCCAGCATTTT. This codes for CAWSGGRTSNQPQHF.

The chain is built from TRBV6-1 and TRBJ2-5; 7 bases fit TRBD1. V gave up 1 base and J gave up 5 bases; unmatched junction bases: 4. The CDR3 consists of 14 residues. The germline gives CDR1 MNHNS, CDR2 SASEGT. The CDR3 DNA reads as TGTGCCAGCAGTGAAGGGACAGGCCGCGAGACCCAGTACTTC. Protein sequence: CASSEGTGRETQYF.

The chain carries TRBV7-3 and TRBJ1-1; weak D call: TRBD1 (5 bases). The germline CDR1 and CDR2 sequences are SGHTA and FQGTGA. V was cut by 4 bases and J by 10 bases, with 19 bases left in between. The CDR3 consists of 14 residues. The CDR3 DNA reads TGTGCCAGCAGCTCTGGGGGATTAGGGAAGGGAGCTTTCTTT. Amino acid sequence: CASSSGGLGKGAFF.

The genes are TRBV9 and TRBJ1-1, with D possibly matching TRBD1 (6 bases). Germline V CDR1 and CDR2: SGDLS, YYNGEE. V lost 3 bases and J 8 bases, leaving 8 bases between the germline ends. The CDR3 has 11 amino acids. The CDR3 reads CASSAGTEAFF. The DNA for the CDR3 is TGTGCCAGCAGCGCCGGGACAGAAGCTTTCTTT.

There are a few counts of this clone. The V gene is TRBV5-6, the J gene TRBJ1-2; 7 nucleotides line up with TRBD1. The CDR3 has 13 amino acids. CDR1 and CDR2 (germline): SGHDT, YYEEEE. V lost 1 base and J lost 5; bases outside the gene matches: 2. This CDR3 reads CASSLLTGYGYTF. CDR3 in DNA: TGTGCCAGCAGCTTGTTGACAGGGTATGGCTACACCTTC.

This clone was picked up one time. The chain couples TRBV10-3 to TRBJ1-2; D gene unclear. The CDR3 extends over 14 amino acids. Trimming left V 0 bases short and J 5 bases short, with 10 bases between. The germline gives CDR1 ENHRY, CDR2 SYGVKD. The CDR3 DNA sequence: TGTGCCATCAGTGAGTCGCCCTCCCGGTATGGCTACACCTTC. It translates to CAISESPSRYGYTF.

This clone came up a few times. This chain joins TRBV5-5 and TRBJ1-2, with unresolved D. CDR1 and CDR2 from the germline V gene are SGHKS and YYEKEE (reference sequence). Deletions cut 4 bases from V and 4 bases from J, with 20 bases between. The CDR3 extends over 16 amino acids. The CDR3 region has the DNA TGTGCCAGCAGCGTACTCCCGACCCGACCGAGCTATGGCTACACCTTC. The encoded protein is CASSVLPTRPSYGYTF.

The V gene is TRBV20-1, the J gene TRBJ2-5, with no clear D. Trimming stripped 6 bases from V and 7 bases from J, with 3 bases between. This CDR3 region has 8 residues. Germline-derived CDR1 and CDR2 are DFQATT and SNEGSKA (reference sequence). CDR3 protein: CSASTQYF. Here the CDR3 DNA reads TGCAGTGCCTCGACCCAGTACTTC.

V usage is TRBV2 and J usage is TRBJ2-3; the D gene is possibly TRBD1 (5 bases). The ends were cut back, 2 bases at V and 1 base at J, with 10 bases in the middle. The CDR3 has 15 amino acids. Germline V lookup: CDR1 SNHLY, CDR2 FYNNEI. For the CDR3, the DNA is TGTGCCAGCAGTGAATCAGGGAAGGGCACAGATACGCAGTATTTT. It yields the protein CASSESGKGTDTQYF.

J is TRBJ1-1 and V is TRBV12-3 or TRBV12-4, with 8 bases identical to TRBD1. CDR3 length equals 13 residues. The ends lost 5 bases at V and 10 bases at J; junction bases unmatched: 9. Here the CDR3 reads CASSRFSQGGAFF. CDR3 nucleotide sequence: TGTGCCAGCAGTAGATTCTCACAGGGGGGAGCTTTCTTT.

The CDR3 DNA sequence: TGTGCCACCAGTGATCTCGGACAGGGTACAGATACGCAGTATTTT. Its translation is CATSDLGQGTDTQYF. The rearrangement links TRBV24-1 to TRBJ2-3; TRBD1 matches 8 bases. The V and J ends lost 3 bases and 3 bases, in that order; junction bases with no gene match: 4. The CDR3 extends over 15 amino acids. CDR1 is KGHDR, CDR2 SFDVKD, per germline.

The J gene is TRBJ2-5, the V gene TRBV5-6; possibly TRBD2 for D (6 bases). The CDR3 spans 17 residues. The germline gives CDR1 SGHDT, CDR2 YYEEEE. V was trimmed by 2 bases and J by 4 bases, leaving 21 bases between them. CDR3 region: CASSFPGGGRTGETQYF. The CDR3 region has the DNA TGTGCCAGCAGCTTCCCAGGTGGAGGGAGGACGGGAGAGACCCAGTACTTC.

This rearrangement joins TRBV5-5 to TRBJ2-1; TRBD1 matches 7 bases. V lost 2 bases and J lost 9; bases outside the gene matches: 5. The CDR3 extends over 13 amino acids. Germline assignment: CDR1 SGHKS and CDR2 YYEKEE (reference sequence). The CDR3 DNA sequence: TGTGCCAGCAGCTTTACAGGGGTAACTGAGCAGTTCTTC. Its translation is CASSFTGVTEQFF.

This chain joins TRBV5-4 and TRBJ2-3; 11 nucleotides agree with TRBD1. This CDR3 contains 14 residues. Germline V lookup: CDR1 SGHNT, CDR2 YYREEE (reference sequence). V lost 4 bases and J lost 6; bases outside the gene matches: 4. DNA of the CDR3: TGTGCCAGCAGCCCGGACAGGGGGCGGGATACGCAGTATTTT. This sequence encodes CASSPDRGRDTQYF.

The gene calls are TRBV6-5 and TRBJ2-7, with 10 bases matching TRBD1. V dropped 7 bases and J dropped 3; count of bases not matched to a gene: 6. The V gene's germline CDR1 is MNHEY and CDR2 SVGAGI. This CDR3 is built from 14 residues. CDR3 bases: TGTGCCAGCATGCTGGACAGGGGGATCTACGAGCAGTACTTC. This sequence encodes CASMLDRGIYEQYF.